The 15 T cell receptor beta chains presented below share a single source sample, sequenced in a study of T cells after yellow fever vaccination. TCRdb redid the calling of the 5' RACE reads with MiXCR, one entry per CDR3 protein. The data show hundreds of thousands of distinct CDR3 sequences, approximately 19% seen once. This specimen was PBMCs, taken before the yellow fever booster vaccination. The receptors were sampled from a man aged 18 to 29 who received the YFV17D yellow fever vaccine.

This clonotype was counted a few times. V is TRBV28 and J is TRBJ1-2, with D hard to call. CDR3 length equals 13 residues. The V gene lost 2 bases and the J gene lost 4 bases, with 8 bases spanning the gap. Looked up from germline, CDR1 is MDHEN and CDR2 is SYDVKM. CDR3 sequence reads: CASSLTTSYGYTF. As DNA, the CDR3 is TGTGCCAGCAGTTTAACTACTTCCTATGGCTACACCTTC.

The rearrangement links TRBV9 to TRBJ2-3, with 9 bases aligning to TRBD2. The germline gives CDR1 SGDLS, CDR2 YYNGEE. V lost 4 bases and J lost 6; bases outside the gene matches: 6. This CDR3 contains 14 residues. CDR3 amino acids: CASSRGRVPDTQYF. In DNA form, the CDR3 reads TGTGCCAGCAGCCGCGGGAGGGTCCCCGATACGCAGTATTTT.

J is TRBJ2-1 and V is TRBV5-1; TRBD1 aligns across 7 bases. The CDR3 runs 15 residues. Trimming took 2 bases from V and 2 from J; bases not matched to a gene: 4. Germline V gene sequence: CDR1 SGHRS, CDR2 YFSETQ. As DNA, the CDR3 is TGCGCCAGCAGCTTCCGACAGGGTACCTACAATGAGCAGTTCTTC. Its protein product is CASSFRQGTYNEQFF.

This clonotype appeared a few times. This chain connects TRBV27 to TRBJ2-7; D possibly corresponds to TRBD1 (5 bases). This CDR3 has 13 amino acids. Per germline, CDR1 MNHEY and CDR2 SMNVEV (reference sequence). V dropped 6 bases and J dropped 6 bases, with 15 bases sitting between them. CDR3 DNA sequence: TGTGCCAGCAGCTCCCTAGGGGTGGGCGAGCAGTACGTC. This translates into CASSSLGVGEQYV.

This clonotype was seen a handful of times. A junction boundary mismatches the germline segment, possibly from a read error. The chain carries TRBV5-6 and TRBJ2-5; no firm D call. The CDR3 totals 13 residues. The germline V gene encodes CDR1 SGHDT and CDR2 YYEEEE. The CDR3 spells CASGFNVGETQYF. The CDR3, as DNA: TGTGCCAGCGGCTTCAATGTGGGGGAGACCCAGTACTTC.

The chain combines TRBV10-3 with TRBJ2-3; 11 positions agree with TRBD2. This CDR3 contains 14 residues. After removal of 6 bases from V and 4 bases from J, the junction contained 3 bases not matched to a gene. Per the germline V gene, CDR1 is ENHRY and CDR2 is SYGVKD. The CDR3 coding sequence is TGTGCCATCAGCTTAGCGGGGGGGGCAGATACGCAGTATTTT. It specifies CAISLAGGADTQYF.

This clonotype was counted between two and nine times. This chain joins TRBV7-2 and TRBJ2-1; no reliable D call. This CDR3 region has 15 residues. Trimming cost V 5 bases and J 4 bases, with 15 bases left between them. The germline V gene encodes CDR1 SGHTA and CDR2 FQGNSA. As DNA, the CDR3 is TGTGCCAGCAGCCCGTGGCCCGATCGGTACAATGAGCAGTTCTTC. Translation gives CASSPWPDRYNEQFF.

The genes are TRBV10-3 and TRBJ2-1; TRBD2 matches 8 bases. CDR3 length: 15 residues. In germline, CDR1 is ENHRY, CDR2 SYGVKD. Unmatched junction bases numbered 10, after V lost 9 bases and J lost 3 bases. The CDR3 loop reads CAIQTDGRGYNEQFF. The CDR3 coding sequence is TGTGCCATTCAGACAGACGGGAGGGGCTACAATGAGCAGTTCTTC.

The chain uses TRBV12-3 or TRBV12-4 and TRBJ1-4; weak D call: TRBD1 (5 bases). The CDR3 is made up of 15 amino acids. V was cut by 1 base and J by 4 bases, with 10 bases left in between. The CDR3 here is CASSLGGRINEKLFF. Written as DNA, the CDR3 is TGTGCCAGCAGTTTAGGGGGACGGATTAATGAAAAACTGTTTTTT.

This clonotype was seen a handful of times. This chain joins TRBV18 and TRBJ1-4, with 9 bases matching TRBD1. J gave up 7 bases and V 0 bases, and 6 bases lay outside the gene matches. This CDR3 has 16 amino acids. Germline values: CDR1 KGHSH, CDR2 LQKENI. In nucleotides, the CDR3 is TGTGCCAGCTCACCACCAAACAGGGGGCGAGGTGAAAAACTGTTTTTT. It is translated as CASSPPNRGRGEKLFF. The full variable domain, with the rest looked up from reference TRBV18 and TRBJ1-4, is NAGVMQNPRHLVRRRGQEARLRCSPMKGHSHVYWYRQLPEEGLKFMVYLQKENIIDESGMPKERFSAEFPKEGPSILRIQQVVRGDSAAYFCASSPPNRGRGEKLFFGSGTQLSVL.

The chain recombines TRBV4-1 with TRBJ1-1; D call uncertain. The CDR3 extends over 13 amino acids. V lost 0 bases to trimming and J lost 4 bases, with 6 bases between them. Germline CDR1 and CDR2: MGHRA and YSYEKL. The CDR3 nucleotides read TGCGCCAGCAGCCAAGAGGGAAGCACTGAAGCTTTCTTT. Protein: CASSQEGSTEAFF.

There are a few counts of this clonotype. The gene calls are TRBV12-3 or TRBV12-4 and TRBJ2-1; no clear D gene. The CDR3 spans 13 residues. Deletions cut 7 bases from V and 12 bases from J, with 19 bases between. CDR3 in DNA: TGTGCCAGCAAAAAGGACGCTCTTATCTTGCAGTTCTTC. This gives the protein CASKKDALILQFF.

This clonotype was observed a handful of times. V usage is TRBV12-5 and J usage is TRBJ2-5; D possibly corresponds to TRBD1 (6 bases). V dropped 0 bases and J dropped 6 bases, with 17 bases sitting between them. This CDR3 contains 16 residues. CDR1 LGHNT and CDR2 FRNRAP come from the germline V gene. The CDR3 DNA sequence: TGTGCTAGTGGTTTGGTACTCCGCCAGGGGATGAAGACCCAGTACTTC. Translating gives CASGLVLRQGMKTQYF.

This clonotype was counted only a few times. This sequence joins TRBV4-2 and TRBJ2-5, with TRBD2 matching 9 bases. Germline V gene data show CDR1 as LGHNA and CDR2 as YNFKEQ. The CDR3 has 17 amino acids. V was pared by 0 bases and J by 1 base, with 6 bases of the junction left unmatched. CDR3 sequence reads: CASSQDQSGGPQETQYF. The CDR3 DNA reads as TGTGCCAGCAGCCAAGATCAGAGCGGGGGGCCCCAAGAGACCCAGTACTTC.

V is TRBV11-1 and J is TRBJ2-1; D is ambiguous. CDR3 length: 12 residues. Per germline, CDR1 SGHAT and CDR2 FQDESV (reference sequence). V shed 6 bases and J shed 8 bases, with 11 bases lying between them. CDR3 DNA: TGTGCCAGCAGGCGAATGTGGGATGAGCAGTTCTTC. Protein product: CASRRMWDEQFF. The full variable domain, in which reference TRBV11-1 and TRBJ2-1 provide the parts outside the CDR3, is EAEVAQSPRYKITEKSQAVAFWCDPISGHATLYWYRQILGQGPELLVQFQDESVVDDSQLPKDRFSAERLKGVDSTLKIQPAELGDSAMYLCASRRMWDEQFFGPGTRLTVL.